The T cell receptor beta chain described here comes from a study of blood T cell repertoires in COVID-19. About the research overall: Whether acute or convalescent, the COVID-19 samples came from the United States, Italy and Spain.

This clone appeared a single time. In the authors' methods: Amplified reference gene primers provided the basis for estimating nucleated cell counts. The repertoire was sequenced with immunoSEQ multiplex PCR; TCRdb's copy has only in-frame clones and lacks some. V and J calls and clone size are given by that table; D and trimming were obtained from the DNA. The sample lists 130,000 or so clones; roughly 89% were seen once. CDR1 is PRHDT, CDR2 FYEKMQ, per germline (reference sequence). CDR3 size: 17 residues. Trimming at V came to 6 bases and at J to 4 bases, leaving 14 bases not matched to a gene. The sequence derives from a man in his thirties or forties with COVID-19, enrolled during active disease. The gene calls are TRBV13 and TRBJ2-3; TRBD1 matches at 9 bases. Material: peripheral blood. The CDR3 DNA reads TGTGCCAGCAGTTCCGAGACAGGGGGTTTGTCACCAGATACGCAGTATTTT. It specifies CASSSETGGLSPDTQYF.